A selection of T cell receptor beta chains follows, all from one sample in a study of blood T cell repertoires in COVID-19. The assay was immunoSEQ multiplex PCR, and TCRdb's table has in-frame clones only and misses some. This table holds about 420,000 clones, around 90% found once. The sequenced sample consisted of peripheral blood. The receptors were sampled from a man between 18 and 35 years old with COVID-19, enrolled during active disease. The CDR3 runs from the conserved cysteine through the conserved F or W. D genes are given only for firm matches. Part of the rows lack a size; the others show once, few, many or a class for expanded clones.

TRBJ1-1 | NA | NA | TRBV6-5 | TGTGCCAGCAGGCCGGACACTGCAGGAACTGAAGCTTTCTTT | CASRPDTAGTEAFF
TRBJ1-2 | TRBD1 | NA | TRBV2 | TGTGCCAGCAGTCAACTAGGACAGGGGGCATCTGGCTACACCTTC | CASSQLGQGASGYTF
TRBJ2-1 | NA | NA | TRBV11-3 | TGTGCCAGCAGCCCTGGAGTGCGGATAAACAATGAGCAGTTCTTC | CASSPGVRINNEQFF
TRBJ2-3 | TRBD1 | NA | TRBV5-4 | TGTGCCAGCAGCTTGGCCAGGACAGGTGTCGATACGCAGTATTTT | CASSLARTGVDTQYF
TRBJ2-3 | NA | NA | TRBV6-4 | TGTGCCAGCAGTAAGGGGGAATCGGGCACAGATACGCAGTATTTT | CASSKGESGTDTQYF
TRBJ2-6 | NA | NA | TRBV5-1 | TGCGCCAGCAGCTCGGACAGATCTGGGGCCAACGTCCTGACTTTC | CASSSDRSGANVLTF
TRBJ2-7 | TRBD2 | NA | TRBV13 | TGTGCCAGCAGCCGAGCGGGATCCGCCTACGAGCAGTACTTC | CASSRAGSAYEQYF
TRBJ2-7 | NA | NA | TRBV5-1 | TGCGCCAGCAGGTGGAAGGATAGCGGTAGCTCCTACGAGCAGTACTTC | CASRWKDSGSSYEQYF
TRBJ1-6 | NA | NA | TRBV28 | TGTGCCAGCAGCACTACGTTTGGAGGTTCGGGATCACCCCTCCACTTT | CASSTTFGGSGSPLHF
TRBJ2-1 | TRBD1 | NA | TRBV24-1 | TGTGCCACCAGGGGACAGGGATACAATGAGCAGTTCTTC | CATRGQGYNEQFF
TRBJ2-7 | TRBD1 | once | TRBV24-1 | TGTGCCACCAGTATTGACAGGGTTGGGGAGCAGTACTTC | CATSIDRVGEQYF
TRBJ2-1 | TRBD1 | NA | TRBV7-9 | TGTGCCAGCAGCCTACCGGGACAGAATGAGCAGTTCTTC | CASSLPGQNEQFF
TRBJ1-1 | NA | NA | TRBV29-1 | TGCAGCGTTGGTGGACAGAGGCTGAACACTGAAGCTTTCTTT | CSVGGQRLNTEAFF
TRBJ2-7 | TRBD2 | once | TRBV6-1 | TGTGCCAGCAGTGAAGCCGTAGAACTAGCGGTTTCGGCCGAGCAGTACTTC | CASSEAVELAVSAEQYF
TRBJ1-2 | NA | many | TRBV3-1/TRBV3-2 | TGTGCCAGCAGCCAAGAAGGCGGGGGGTCCCCACATGGCTACACCTTC | CASSQEGGGSPHGYTF
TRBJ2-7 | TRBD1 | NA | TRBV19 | TGTGCCAGTAGTATGGGACAGCCCTACGAGCAGTACTTC | CASSMGQPYEQYF
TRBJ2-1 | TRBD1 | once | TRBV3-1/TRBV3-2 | TGTGCCAGCAGCACAGGGGTTGAGCAGTTCTTC | CASSTGVEQFF
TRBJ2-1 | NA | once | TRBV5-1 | TGCGCCAGCAGATTGATGGGGCAGCCTTTGAATGAGCAGTTCTTC | CASRLMGQPLNEQFF
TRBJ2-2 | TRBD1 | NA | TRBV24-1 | TGTGCCACCAGGCCGGGACAGGGGCACACCGGGGAGCTGTTTTTT | CATRPGQGHTGELFF
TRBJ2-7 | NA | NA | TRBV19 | TGTGCCAGTAGTACGACCCCGACAGTCTACGAGCAGTACTTC | CASSTTPTVYEQYF
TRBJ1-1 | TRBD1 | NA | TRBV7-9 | TGTGCCAGCAGCTTAGACAGGGGGACTGAAGCTTTCTTT | CASSLDRGTEAFF
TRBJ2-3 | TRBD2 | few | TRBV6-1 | TGTGCCAGCAGTGGCCCGGGACTAGCGGGGGGCTTTAGCACAGATACGCAGTATTTT | CASSGPGLAGGFSTDTQYF
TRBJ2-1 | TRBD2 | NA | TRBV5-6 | TGTGCCAGCAGCGGTAGCGGGAAGATAAGTGAGCAGTTCTTC | CASSGSGKISEQFF
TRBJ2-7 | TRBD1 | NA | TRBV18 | TGTGCCAGCTCACCGCAGGGACAGGGGTACGAGCAGTACTTC | CASSPQGQGYEQYF
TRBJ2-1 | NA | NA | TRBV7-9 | TGTGCCGTCCCGGCGGAGGGGCCCTACAATGAGCAGTTCTTC | CAVPAEGPYNEQFF
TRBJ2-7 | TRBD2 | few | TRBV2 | TGTGCCACGGGGACTAGCGGGGATTACTACTACGAGCAGTACTTC | CATGTSGDYYYEQYF
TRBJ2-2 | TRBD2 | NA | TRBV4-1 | TGCGCCAGCAGCCAAGATCAACTAGCGGGAGCCCACACCGGGGAGCTGTTTTTT | CASSQDQLAGAHTGELFF